These T cell receptor beta chains were read from a single sample in a study of patients and donors after allogeneic stem cell transplantation. MiXCR, applied by TCRdb to the RT-PCR reads, yields one record per CDR3 protein. The sample lists about 200,000 distinct CDR3 sequences; more than 35% were seen once. What was sequenced was blood, either unsorted or a sorted T cell fraction (not recorded which). The receptors were sampled from a human donor who was either an allogeneic HSCT recipient or a stem cell or donor lymphocyte infusion donor (not recorded which). It is not recorded whose cells these are; they may come from a transplant donor. Both conserved end residues are part of each CDR3. The D gene is left open where the match is weak. Rows give clone size only sometimes, using once, few, many, or a class for an expanded clone.

D: -
J: TRBJ2-7
length: 16
size: -
V: TRBV12-3/TRBV12-4
DNA: TGTGCCAGCAGTTTAGGGTTGTGGGGGGGCGTCCACGAGCAGTACTTC
CDR3: CASSLGLWGGVHEQYF

D: TRBD1
J: TRBJ2-3
length: 15
size: -
V: TRBV5-1
DNA: TGCGCCAGCAGTGCCTTCGGACAGGACACAGATACGCAGTATTTT
CDR3: CASSAFGQDTDTQYF

D: -
J: TRBJ2-3
length: 15
size: -
V: TRBV7-8
DNA: TGTGCCAGCAGCTTTTTCGGGGGTGGCACAGATACGCAGTATTTT
CDR3: CASSFFGGGTDTQYF

D: TRBD2
J: TRBJ2-1
length: 16
size: few
V: TRBV24-1
DNA: TGTGCCACCAGTGACCCCGGGACTAGCGGGAACAATGAGCAGTTCTTC
CDR3: CATSDPGTSGNNEQFF

D: -
J: TRBJ1-1
length: 15
size: -
V: TRBV7-8
DNA: TGTGCCAGCAGCTTATTAGTTATTGGGGGGGCTGAAGCTTTCTTT
CDR3: CASSLLVIGGAEAFF

D: -
J: TRBJ1-2
length: 14
size: few
V: TRBV12-3/TRBV12-4
DNA: TGTGCCAGCTCTCCCCGGGACTCGGTAGGTGGCTACACCTTC
CDR3: CASSPRDSVGGYTF

D: -
J: TRBJ2-3
length: 14
size: -
V: TRBV7-8
DNA: TGTGCCAGCAGCATGGGCCGGGGCACAGATACGCAGTATTTT
CDR3: CASSMGRGTDTQYF

D: -
J: TRBJ2-1
length: 18
size: -
V: TRBV4-3
DNA: TGCGCCAGCAGCCCCAATATCCCGACAGAGAACTCCTACAATGAGCAGTTCTTC
CDR3: CASSPNIPTENSYNEQFF

D: -
J: TRBJ2-1
length: 15
size: -
V: TRBV27
DNA: TGTGCCAGCAGTTTATTGGGAGAAGGCTACAATGAGCAGTTCTTC
CDR3: CASSLLGEGYNEQFF

D: TRBD2
J: TRBJ2-3
length: 12
size: -
V: TRBV7-8
DNA: TGTGCCAGCAACCCCCTAGCGGGCCAAAGGTATTTT
CDR3: CASNPLAGQRYF

D: -
J: TRBJ2-1
length: 15
size: -
V: TRBV6-5
DNA: TGTGCCAGCAGTTACTCGGACGGGAGTAACAATGAGCAGTTCTTC
CDR3: CASSYSDGSNNEQFF

D: -
J: TRBJ2-7
length: 10
size: -
V: TRBV29-1
DNA: TGCAGCGTAGGACAGCTCGAGCAGTACTTC
CDR3: CSVGQLEQYF

D: TRBD1
J: TRBJ1-2
length: 14
size: -
V: TRBV7-2
DNA: TGTGCCAGCAGCGTCGGCAGGGGGGGCAATGGCTACACCTTC
CDR3: CASSVGRGGNGYTF

D: -
J: TRBJ1-1
length: 15
size: -
V: TRBV4-2
DNA: TGTGCCAGCAGCCAAGATATTCGGGGGAACACTGAAGCTTTCTTT
CDR3: CASSQDIRGNTEAFF

D: -
J: TRBJ1-1
length: 15
size: medium-sized
V: TRBV7-9
DNA: TGTGCCAGCAGCTTATTGACCTCGATTAGGGGTGAAGCTTTCTTT
CDR3: CASSLLTSIRGEAFF

D: -
J: TRBJ2-1
length: 13
size: -
V: TRBV15
DNA: TGTGCCACCAACGGGGTTCGTAACGGTGAGCAGTTCTTC
CDR3: CATNGVRNGEQFF

D: -
J: TRBJ1-2
length: 12
size: few
V: TRBV9
DNA: TGTGCCAGCAGCGAGTACAGTGCCGGCTACACCTTC
CDR3: CASSEYSAGYTF

D: -
J: TRBJ2-1
length: 15
size: -
V: TRBV11-3
DNA: TGTGCCAGCAGCTTAGCTCACACCGGGACATATGAGCAGTTCTTC
CDR3: CASSLAHTGTYEQFF

D: TRBD1
J: TRBJ2-7
length: 14
size: few
V: TRBV4-1
DNA: TGCGCCAGCAGCCAAGAGACAGGGGCCTACGAGCAGTACTTC
CDR3: CASSQETGAYEQYF

D: -
J: TRBJ1-1
length: 15
size: -
V: TRBV7-6
DNA: TGTGCCAGCAGCTTCCTTGATCGAGGGAACACTGAAGCTTTCTTT
CDR3: CASSFLDRGNTEAFF

D: -
J: TRBJ2-2
length: 15
size: few
V: TRBV7-2
DNA: TGTGCCAGCAGCTTAGATGCTAGCGCGCCCGGGGAGCTGTTTTTT
CDR3: CASSLDASAPGELFF

D: -
J: TRBJ1-5
length: 14
size: -
V: TRBV5-1
DNA: TGCGCCAGCAGCTGCCCCACAGATAATCAGCCCCAGCATTTT
CDR3: CASSCPTDNQPQHF

D: -
J: TRBJ1-5
length: 15
size: -
V: TRBV28
DNA: TGTGCCAGCCGACCGACAGGAATAGGCAATCAGCCCCAGCATTTT
CDR3: CASRPTGIGNQPQHF

D: -
J: TRBJ1-3
length: 14
size: once
V: TRBV5-1
DNA: TGCGCCAGCAGCTTCCAGGGTCCCGGAAACACCATATATTTT
CDR3: CASSFQGPGNTIYF

D: TRBD1
J: TRBJ1-5
length: 14
size: few
V: TRBV2
DNA: TGTGCCAGCGGAGGACAGGGGCTAAATCAGCCCCAGCATTTT
CDR3: CASGGQGLNQPQHF

D: TRBD1
J: TRBJ1-1
length: 16
size: -
V: TRBV12-3/TRBV12-4
DNA: TGTGCCAGCAGTCCCAGGACAGGGATATTGAACACTGAAGCTTTCTTT
CDR3: CASSPRTGILNTEAFF

D: -
J: TRBJ1-1
length: 15
size: few
V: TRBV14
DNA: TGTGCCAGCAGCCAAATGAGTCAGGCGAACACTGAAGCTTTCTTT
CDR3: CASSQMSQANTEAFF

D: -
J: TRBJ1-2
length: 14
size: few
V: TRBV7-3
DNA: TGTGCCAGCAGCTCAAACGGGGCGGACTATGGCTACACCTTC
CDR3: CASSSNGADYGYTF

D: -
J: TRBJ2-5
length: 13
size: -
V: TRBV5-8
DNA: TGTGCCAGCAGCTTGCGTCTGACAGAGACCCAGTACTTC
CDR3: CASSLRLTETQYF

D: TRBD2
J: TRBJ2-1
length: 16
size: many
V: TRBV5-6
DNA: TGTGCCAGCAGCTTGGTTAGCGGGAGTTCCTACAATGAGCAGTTCTTC
CDR3: CASSLVSGSSYNEQFF

D: -
J: TRBJ1-6
length: 14
size: -
V: TRBV5-1
DNA: TGCGCCAGCAGCCCAACAGGGCAGGTCTCACCCCTCCACTTT
CDR3: CASSPTGQVSPLHF

D: -
J: TRBJ2-5
length: 15
size: -
V: TRBV5-1
DNA: TGCGCCAGCAGCTTGGTGCCGGGGGCCCAAGAGACCCAGTACTTC
CDR3: CASSLVPGAQETQYF

D: -
J: TRBJ1-2
length: 14
size: few
V: TRBV27
DNA: TGTGCCAGCCCTGACTGGCGCCCCACTTATGGCTACACCTTC
CDR3: CASPDWRPTYGYTF

D: TRBD1
J: TRBJ1-4
length: 15
size: few
V: TRBV11-2
DNA: TGTGCCAGCAGCCCCCGACAGGGGGTTAATGAAAAACTGTTTTTT
CDR3: CASSPRQGVNEKLFF

D: -
J: TRBJ2-1
length: 14
size: -
V: TRBV7-8
DNA: TGTGCCAGCAGCTTAGAGTTCGGCCGGAATGAGCAGTTCTTC
CDR3: CASSLEFGRNEQFF

D: -
J: TRBJ1-1
length: 8
size: few
V: TRBV12-3/TRBV12-4
DNA: TGTGCCAGCAGAGCGGGCAGCTTT
CDR3: CASRAGSF

D: TRBD1
J: TRBJ1-1
length: 15
size: many
V: TRBV5-6
DNA: TGTGCCAGCAGCTGGCTTGACAGGGAGAACACTGAAGCTTTCTTT
CDR3: CASSWLDRENTEAFF

D: TRBD2
J: TRBJ2-4
length: 18
size: -
V: TRBV4-1
DNA: TGCGCCAGCAGCCAAGGTTTGGCCCGCGGGAGAGGGAAGAACATTCAGTACTTC
CDR3: CASSQGLARGRGKNIQYF

D: TRBD1
J: TRBJ1-2
length: 13
size: -
V: TRBV25-1
DNA: TGTGCCAGCAGTGACACAGGGGCCTATGGCTACACCTTC
CDR3: CASSDTGAYGYTF

D: TRBD2
J: TRBJ2-1
length: 13
size: -
V: TRBV29-1
DNA: TGCAGCGCTCCGGGACTAGATCGAAATGAGCAGTTCTTC
CDR3: CSAPGLDRNEQFF

D: -
J: TRBJ1-5
length: 15
size: -
V: TRBV20-1
DNA: TGCAGTGCTAGAGATCCGGTCTATAGCAATCAGCCCCAGCATTTT
CDR3: CSARDPVYSNQPQHF

D: -
J: TRBJ1-3
length: 16
size: -
V: TRBV5-1
DNA: TGCGCCAGCAGCTTGGAGGGGTCCGGCTCTGGAAACACCATATATTTT
CDR3: CASSLEGSGSGNTIYF

D: -
J: TRBJ2-3
length: 13
size: few
V: TRBV5-1
DNA: TGCGCCAGCAGCTTGGATTTCCAAGATACGCAGTATTTT
CDR3: CASSLDFQDTQYF

D: -
J: TRBJ1-5
length: 13
size: few
V: TRBV28
DNA: TGTGCCAGCAGTAGTATCAGCGGTCAGCCCCAGCATTTT
CDR3: CASSSISGQPQHF

D: -
J: TRBJ1-1
length: 13
size: -
V: TRBV28
DNA: TGTGCCAGCAGTTTCGGCGATTATGGGGAAGCTTTCTTT
CDR3: CASSFGDYGEAFF

D: -
J: TRBJ2-1
length: 14
size: -
V: TRBV14
DNA: TGTGCCAGCAGCCAAGAAGCAAAAGGGAATGAGCAGTTCTTC
CDR3: CASSQEAKGNEQFF

D: -
J: TRBJ1-2
length: 16
size: -
V: TRBV5-1
DNA: TGCGCCAGCAGCTTATCCCGGGGGCCTACTAACTATGGCTACACCTTC
CDR3: CASSLSRGPTNYGYTF

D: -
J: TRBJ2-5
length: 12
size: -
V: TRBV29-1
DNA: TGCAGCGTTGAGCCAGATCAAGAGACCCAGTACTTC
CDR3: CSVEPDQETQYF

D: -
J: TRBJ1-2
length: 13
size: -
V: TRBV6-5
DNA: TGTGCCAGCAGTTACTCTGGCCCCTATGGCTACACCTTC
CDR3: CASSYSGPYGYTF

D: TRBD2
J: TRBJ2-4
length: 16
size: few
V: TRBV20-1
DNA: TGCAGTGCTAGAGATGGGACTAGCGGCCGCAAAAACATTCAGTACTTC
CDR3: CSARDGTSGRKNIQYF

D: TRBD2
J: TRBJ2-1
length: 15
size: few
V: TRBV7-3
DNA: TGTGCCAGCAGCTTACTAGCGGAACACTACAATGAGCAGTTCTTC
CDR3: CASSLLAEHYNEQFF

D: -
J: TRBJ1-2
length: 14
size: -
V: TRBV15
DNA: TGTGCCACCAGCAGTGAGGGACGGAACTATGGCTACACCTTC
CDR3: CATSSEGRNYGYTF

D: -
J: TRBJ1-1
length: 15
size: -
V: TRBV5-1
DNA: TGCGCCAGCAGCTTTACCGGGACAATGAACACTGAAGCTTTCTTT
CDR3: CASSFTGTMNTEAFF